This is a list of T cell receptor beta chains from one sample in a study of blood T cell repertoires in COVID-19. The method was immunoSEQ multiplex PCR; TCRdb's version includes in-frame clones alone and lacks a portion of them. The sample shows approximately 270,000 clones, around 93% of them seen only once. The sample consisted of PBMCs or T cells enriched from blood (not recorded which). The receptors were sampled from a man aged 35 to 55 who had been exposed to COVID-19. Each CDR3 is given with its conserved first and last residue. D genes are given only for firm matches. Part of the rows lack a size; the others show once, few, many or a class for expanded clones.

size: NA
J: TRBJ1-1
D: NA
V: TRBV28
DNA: TGTGCCAGCAGTTTATCGGCCCCTGGGGGGACTGAAGCTTTCTTT
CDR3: CASSLSAPGGTEAFF

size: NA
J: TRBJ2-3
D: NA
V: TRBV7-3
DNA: TGTGCCAGCCAAGGAAGCGGGAGCACAGATACGCAGTATTTT
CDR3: CASQGSGSTDTQYF

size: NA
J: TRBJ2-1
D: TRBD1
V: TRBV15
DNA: TGTGCCACCAGCATCTCTCAGGGGGCATCGAGGAATGAGCAGTTCTTC
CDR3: CATSISQGASRNEQFF

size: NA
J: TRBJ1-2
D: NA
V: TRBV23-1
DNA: TGCGCCAGCAGTCAAGGAGCGGGGTTTAGTGGCTACACCTTC
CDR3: CASSQGAGFSGYTF

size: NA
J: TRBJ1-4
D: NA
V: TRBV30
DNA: TGTGCCTGGAGTAGCGGGATTAGTGAAAAACTGTTTTTT
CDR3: CAWSSGISEKLFF

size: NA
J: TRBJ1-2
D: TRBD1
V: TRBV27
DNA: TGTGCCAGCAGTACCAACAGGGGGTTTAACTATGGCTACACCTTC
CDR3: CASSTNRGFNYGYTF

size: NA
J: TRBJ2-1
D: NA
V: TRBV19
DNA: TGTGCCAGTAGCCTTTACTCCTTCAATGAGCAGTTCTTC
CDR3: CASSLYSFNEQFF

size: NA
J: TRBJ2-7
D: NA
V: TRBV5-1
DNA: TGCGCCAGCAGCGAAAACGGGGAGCAGTACTTC
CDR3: CASSENGEQYF

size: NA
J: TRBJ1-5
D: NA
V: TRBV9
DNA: TGTGCCAGCAGCGTAGGTCAGGGTAGCAATCAGCCCCAGCATTTT
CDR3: CASSVGQGSNQPQHF

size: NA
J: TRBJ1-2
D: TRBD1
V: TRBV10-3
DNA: TGTGCCATCAGAGATGGACAGGGCGGCTATGGCTACACCTTC
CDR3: CAIRDGQGGYGYTF

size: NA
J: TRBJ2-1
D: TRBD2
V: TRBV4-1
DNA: TGCGCCAGCAGCCAAGATTCGTCGGCTAGCGGTTACAATGAGCAGTTCTTC
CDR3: CASSQDSSASGYNEQFF

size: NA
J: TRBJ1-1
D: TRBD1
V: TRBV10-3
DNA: TGTGCCATCAGTGTAGGACAGGGAGGGACTGAAGCTTTCTTT
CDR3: CAISVGQGGTEAFF

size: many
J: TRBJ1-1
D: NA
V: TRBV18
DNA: TGTGCCAGCTCACCTGGGGAGAACTTGAACACTGAAGCTTTCTTT
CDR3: CASSPGENLNTEAFF

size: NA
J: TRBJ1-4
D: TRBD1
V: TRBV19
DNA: TGTGCCAGTAGTTGGGACAGCTATCCTGAAAAACTGTTTTTT
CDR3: CASSWDSYPEKLFF

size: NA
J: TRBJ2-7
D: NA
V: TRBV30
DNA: TGTGCCTGGACTTCCCCTTCCTCCTACGAGCAGTACTTC
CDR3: CAWTSPSSYEQYF

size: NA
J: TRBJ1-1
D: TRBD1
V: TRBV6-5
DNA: TGTGCCAGCAGATTTGACAGGGCCGAGGGGGGTGAAGCTTTCTTT
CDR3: CASRFDRAEGGEAFF

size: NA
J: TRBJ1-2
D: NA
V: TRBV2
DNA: TGTGCCAGCTTCAGGGACACAGGATATGGCTACACCTTC
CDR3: CASFRDTGYGYTF

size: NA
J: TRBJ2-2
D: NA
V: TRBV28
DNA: TGTGCCAGCAGTGAGAGACAGAACACCGGGGAGCTGTTTTTT
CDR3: CASSERQNTGELFF

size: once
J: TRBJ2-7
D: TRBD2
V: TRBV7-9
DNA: TGTGCCAGCAGCTATAGAGCGGGAGGGCCCCACGAGCAGTACTTC
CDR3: CASSYRAGGPHEQYF

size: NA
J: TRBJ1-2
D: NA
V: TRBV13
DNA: TGTGCCAGCAGCTTAGCCGCCGGGAAAGATGGCTACACCTTC
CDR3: CASSLAAGKDGYTF

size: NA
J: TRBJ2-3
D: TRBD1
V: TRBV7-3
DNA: TGTGCCAGCAGCTCTCAGGGGGCAGATACGCAGTATTTT
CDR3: CASSSQGADTQYF

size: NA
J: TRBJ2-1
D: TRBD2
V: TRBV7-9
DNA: TGTGCCAGCAGCTTAGCGCTAGCGGGAGTTGAGCAGTTCTTC
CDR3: CASSLALAGVEQFF

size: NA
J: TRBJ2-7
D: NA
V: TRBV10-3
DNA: TGTGCCATCAGATTTGACAGCTCCTACGAGCAGTACTTC
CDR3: CAIRFDSSYEQYF

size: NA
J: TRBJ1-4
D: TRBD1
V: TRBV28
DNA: TGTGCCAGCACCCCACAGGGGGTAAATGAAAAACTGTTTTTT
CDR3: CASTPQGVNEKLFF

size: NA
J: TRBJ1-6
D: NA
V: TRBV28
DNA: TGTGCCAGCTGCCAGGGGAATAATTCACCCCTCCACTTT
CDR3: CASCQGNNSPLHF

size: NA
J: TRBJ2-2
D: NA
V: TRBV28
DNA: TGTGCCAGCAGTTTAAGGAGGGCGCGGAACCTGAGAGGGGAGCTGTTTTTT
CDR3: CASSLRRARNLRGELFF

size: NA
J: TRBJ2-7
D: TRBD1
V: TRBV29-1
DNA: TGCAGCGTTGATCTTACAGGGGGCCACGAGCAGTACTTC
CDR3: CSVDLTGGHEQYF